Presented here are 20 T cell receptor beta chains from one specimen sequenced in a study of blood T cell repertoires in COVID-19. Libraries were prepared by immunoSEQ multiplex PCR; TCRdb keeps only in-frame clonotypes and omits some of them. The sample includes approximately 350,000 clones, more than 80% of them seen just once. The sequenced sample was peripheral blood. These receptors all stem from a woman younger than 45 with COVID-19, enrolled during active disease.

The V and J genes are TRBV4-3 and TRBJ1-4; 7 bases match TRBD1. The CDR3 sequence is 15 residues long. Germline CDR1 LGHNA, CDR2 YSLEER. The V gene end was trimmed by 4 bases and the J gene end by 6 bases; junction bases not matched to a gene: 8. The CDR3 is CASSRATGADEKLFF. The CDR3 DNA reads as TGCGCCAGCAGCCGAGCAACAGGGGCAGATGAAAAACTGTTTTTT.

The chain carries TRBV28 and TRBJ1-6; 8 bases line up with TRBD1. Germline loops: CDR1 MDHEN, CDR2 SYDVKM. This CDR3 is built from 15 residues. Germline trimming cut 7 bases from V and 10 bases from J; bases unmatched to any gene: 12. As DNA, the CDR3 is TGTGCCAGCACCACCGGAGACAGGGGAGGATCACCCCTCCACTTT. Translating gives CASTTGDRGGSPLHF.

The chain uses TRBV6-2 or TRBV6-3 and TRBJ2-1; 9 bases line up with TRBD2. From germline, CDR1 is MNHEY and CDR2 SVGEGT. With 4 bases clipped from V and 6 bases from J, the junction kept 7 bases outside the gene matches. This CDR3 is 15 amino acids long. The CDR3 reads CASSLLAGTRNEQFF. The CDR3 DNA reads TGTGCCAGCAGTTTGCTAGCGGGGACCCGCAATGAGCAGTTCTTC.

Note on this clone: The identical CDR3 is also encoded by other nucleotide sequences in the sample. The chain is built from TRBV19 and TRBJ2-1; a weak D match, TRBD2 (6 bases). The V end was cut by 3 bases, the J end by 2 bases, with 8 bases between. There are 14 residues in the CDR3. Germline CDR1 reads LNHDA; CDR2 reads SQIVND (reference sequence). CDR3 amino acids: CASSIGSAYNEQFF. The CDR3 DNA follows: TGTGCCAGTAGTATCGGGAGCGCCTACAATGAGCAGTTCTTC.

The chain carries TRBV7-8 and TRBJ2-7; 8 bases match TRBD2. The CDR3 loop spans 16 amino acids. Trimming removed 1 base from V and 4 bases from J; junction bases left unmatched: 9. Germline V gene sequence: CDR1 SGHVS, CDR2 FQNEAQ. The CDR3 nucleotides are TGTGCCAGCAGCTTAGAAGGCGGGGGGCGGACTTACGAGCAGTACTTC. Amino acids: CASSLEGGGRTYEQYF.

J is TRBJ2-5 and V is TRBV9, with D tentatively TRBD2 (6 bases). Germline V CDR1 and CDR2: SGDLS, YYNGEE. This CDR3 spans 17 amino acids. V dropped 0 bases and J dropped 0 bases, with 15 bases sitting between them. The CDR3 nucleotides are TGTGCCAGCAGCGTAGGGAATAGCGGAATGTACCAAGAGACCCAGTACTTC. This encodes CASSVGNSGMYQETQYF.

This clone was counted once. V usage is TRBV19 and J usage is TRBJ1-1, with D possibly TRBD1 on 5 matching bases. The V gene's germline CDR1 is LNHDA and CDR2 SQIVND (reference sequence). There are 15 residues in the CDR3. Between the trimmed V and J ends, which lost 4 bases and 1 base, there was a span of 13 bases. CDR3 bases: TGTGCCAGTAGTACTGACGGGGGGTGGAACACTGAAGCTTTCTTT. Translated, it gives CASSTDGGWNTEAFF.

The genes are TRBV2 and TRBJ2-3; 13 nucleotides agree with TRBD2. J gave up 4 bases and V 6 bases, and 7 bases lay outside the gene matches. The germline V gene encodes CDR1 SNHLY and CDR2 FYNNEI. The CDR3 covers 16 residues. The CDR3 DNA sequence: TGTGCCAGCAGCCCAAGGACTAGCGGGAGATCAGATACGCAGTATTTT. Amino acids: CASSPRTSGRSDTQYF.

This rearrangement joins TRBV18 to TRBJ2-5; D uncertain. CDR3 size: 13 residues. V lost 3 bases to trimming and J lost 5 bases, with 10 bases between them. Germline values: CDR1 KGHSH, CDR2 LQKENI. This CDR3 reads CASSPAEPETQYF. The CDR3 region has the DNA TGTGCCAGCTCACCGGCTGAACCGGAGACCCAGTACTTC.

The genes are TRBV4-3 and TRBJ1-2; D uncertain. Between the trimmed V and J ends, which lost 0 bases and 5 bases, there was a span of 10 bases. The germline gives CDR1 LGHNA, CDR2 YSLEER. This CDR3 contains 14 residues. The CDR3 loop reads CASSQDLGGYGYTF. The CDR3 DNA reads as TGCGCCAGCAGCCAAGATTTAGGAGGGTATGGCTACACCTTC.

The chain recombines TRBV10-3 with TRBJ2-1; the match to TRBD1 covers 9 bases. The germline CDR1 and CDR2 sequences are ENHRY and SYGVKD. The junction had 10 bases not matched to a gene; V was cut back by 1 base and J by 6 bases. This CDR3 is built from 17 residues. CDR3: CAISEWGQGRGSNEQFF. The DNA for the CDR3 is TGTGCCATCAGTGAGTGGGGACAGGGAAGAGGGTCCAATGAGCAGTTCTTC.

The genes are TRBV6-2 or TRBV6-3 and TRBJ2-5, with TRBD1 as a possible D gene (6 bases). The CDR3 is 13 amino acids. Germline lookup yields CDR1 MNHEY and CDR2 SVGEGT. Between the trimmed V and J ends, which lost 2 bases and 5 bases, there was a span of 9 bases. The CDR3 bases are TGTGCCAGCAGTTACAGCGACAGGGAGACCCAGTACTTC. Amino acid sequence: CASSYSDRETQYF.

The chain combines TRBV19 with TRBJ1-1; 10 nucleotides match TRBD1. V lost 10 bases, J lost 12 bases, and 14 bases stayed unmatched. CDR3 length equals 13 residues. Germline loops: CDR1 LNHDA, CDR2 SQIVND (reference sequence). CDR3: CATSGQGPSITFF. The CDR3 coding sequence is TGTGCCACCTCGGGACAGGGGCCTTCTATAACTTTCTTT.

The chain combines TRBV11-2 with TRBJ2-5; 8 bases are a match to TRBD1. CDR3 length: 14 amino acids. Germline lookup yields CDR1 SGHAT and CDR2 FQNNGV. Trimming cost V 3 bases and J 5 bases; bases outside gene matches: 5. The DNA of the CDR3 is TGTGCCAGCAGCTTCCAGGGGGCATTGGAGACCCAGTACTTC. This codes for CASSFQGALETQYF.

This clone was counted once. The rearrangement uses TRBV27 and TRBJ2-3; 13 bases are shared with TRBD2. CDR1 is MNHEY and CDR2 is SMNVEV in the germline V gene (reference sequence). The CDR3 extends over 17 amino acids. J lost 10 bases, V lost 2 bases, and 12 bases had no gene match. As DNA, the CDR3 is TGTGCCAGCAGTTTACCCCCACTAGCGGGGGGGTATCGGGCGCAGTATTTT. This encodes CASSLPPLAGGYRAQYF.

The chain is built from TRBV13 and TRBJ2-3; D is unresolved. The V gene lost 6 bases and the J gene lost 4 bases, with 8 bases spanning the gap. Germline V gives CDR1 PRHDT, CDR2 FYEKMQ (reference sequence). The CDR3 extends over 12 amino acids. The CDR3 nucleotides are TGTGCCAGCAGTTCCTCCGCAGATACGCAGTATTTT. Amino acids: CASSSSADTQYF. The complete variable domain, with remaining parts taken from reference TRBV13 and TRBJ2-3, reads AAGVIQSPRHLIKEKRETATLKCYPIPRHDTVYWYQQGPGQDPQFLISFYEKMQSDKGSIPDRFSAQQFSDYHSELNMSSLELGDSALYFCASSSSADTQYFGPGTRLTVL.

The CDR3 region has the DNA TGTGCCAGCAGCCCGCCTGGGTTTGTAGCGGGAGAACCCGAGACCCAGTACTTC. Translating it yields CASSPPGFVAGEPETQYF. The chain carries TRBV7-9 and TRBJ2-5; 9 bases match TRBD2. Trimming at V came to 5 bases and at J to 5 bases, leaving 18 bases not matched to a gene. CDR3 length: 18 residues. Per germline, CDR1 SEHNR and CDR2 FQNEAQ (reference sequence).

This chain uses TRBV7-2 with TRBJ1-1, with 9 bases aligning to TRBD1. Germline assignment: CDR1 SGHTA and CDR2 FQGNSA. With V trimmed by 5 bases and J by 5 bases, 9 bases remained unmatched. The CDR3 runs to 15 residues. In DNA form, the CDR3 reads TGTGCCAGCAGCGTCCCGGACAGGGGAGGGACTGAAGCTTTCTTT. It is translated as CASSVPDRGGTEAFF.

The V call is TRBV5-6, the J call TRBJ2-5; TRBD2 might be the D (5 bases). CDR3 length equals 14 residues. From germline, CDR1 is SGHDT and CDR2 YYEEEE. Trimming pared 2 bases from V and 3 bases from J, leaving 11 bases between. CDR3 protein: CASSFTGFEETQYF. For the CDR3, the DNA is TGTGCCAGCAGCTTCACGGGATTTGAAGAGACCCAGTACTTC. The whole variable domain, filled in from reference TRBV5-6 and TRBJ2-5, reads DAGVTQSPTHLIKTRGQQVTLRCSPKSGHDTVSWYQQALGQGPQFIFQYYEEEERQRGNFPDRFSGHQFPNYSSELNVNALLLGDSALYLCASSFTGFEETQYFGPGTRLLVL.

The chain carries TRBV29-1 and TRBJ1-2, with TRBD1 matching 7 bases. The length of the CDR3 is 12 residues. The trim removed 1 base at V and 5 bases at J, leaving 1 base unmatched. CDR1 and CDR2 (germline): SQVTM, ANQGSEA. The CDR3 nucleotides are TGCAGCGTTGAAGGACAGGGATATGGCTACACCTTC. Encoded protein: CSVEGQGYGYTF.